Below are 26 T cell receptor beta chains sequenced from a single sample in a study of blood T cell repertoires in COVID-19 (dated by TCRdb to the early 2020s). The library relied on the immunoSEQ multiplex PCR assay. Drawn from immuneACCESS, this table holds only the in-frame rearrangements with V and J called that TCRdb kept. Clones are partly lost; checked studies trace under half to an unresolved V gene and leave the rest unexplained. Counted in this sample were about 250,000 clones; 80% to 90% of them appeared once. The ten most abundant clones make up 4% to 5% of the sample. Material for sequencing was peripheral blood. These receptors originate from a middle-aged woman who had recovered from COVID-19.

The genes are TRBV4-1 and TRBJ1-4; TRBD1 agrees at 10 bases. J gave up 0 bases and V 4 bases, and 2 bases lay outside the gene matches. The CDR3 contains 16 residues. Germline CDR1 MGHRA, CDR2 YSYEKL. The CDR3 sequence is CASSPGQGATNEKLFF. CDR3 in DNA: TGCGCCAGCAGCCCCGGACAGGGGGCAACTAATGAAAAACTGTTTTTT.

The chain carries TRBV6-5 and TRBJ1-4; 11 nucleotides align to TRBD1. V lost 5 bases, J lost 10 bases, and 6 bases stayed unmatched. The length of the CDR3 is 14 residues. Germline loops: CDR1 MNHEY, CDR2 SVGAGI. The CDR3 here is CASSSRDRGGKLFF. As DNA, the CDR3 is TGTGCCAGCAGTAGCCGGGACAGGGGGGGAAAACTGTTTTTT.

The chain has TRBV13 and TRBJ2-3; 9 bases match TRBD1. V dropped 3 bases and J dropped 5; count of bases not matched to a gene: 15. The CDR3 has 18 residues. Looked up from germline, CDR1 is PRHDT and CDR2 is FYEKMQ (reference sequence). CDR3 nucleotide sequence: TGTGCCAGCAGCTTGAGGTTAGAGGGACAGGGAGGAGGAGATACGCAGTATTTT. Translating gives CASSLRLEGQGGGDTQYF.

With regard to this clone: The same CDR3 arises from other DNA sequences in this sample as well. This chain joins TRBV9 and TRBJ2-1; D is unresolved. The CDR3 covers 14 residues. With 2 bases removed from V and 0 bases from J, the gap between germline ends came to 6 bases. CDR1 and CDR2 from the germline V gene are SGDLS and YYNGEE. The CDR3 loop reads CASSVGLSYNEQFF. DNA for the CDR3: TGTGCCAGCAGCGTGGGCCTCTCCTACAATGAGCAGTTCTTC.

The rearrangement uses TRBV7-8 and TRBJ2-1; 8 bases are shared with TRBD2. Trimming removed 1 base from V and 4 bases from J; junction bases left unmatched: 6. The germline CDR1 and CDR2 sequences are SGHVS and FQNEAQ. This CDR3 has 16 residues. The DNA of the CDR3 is TGTGCCAGCAGCTTAGAGGGCGGGAGGTGGTACAATGAGCAGTTCTTC. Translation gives CASSLEGGRWYNEQFF.

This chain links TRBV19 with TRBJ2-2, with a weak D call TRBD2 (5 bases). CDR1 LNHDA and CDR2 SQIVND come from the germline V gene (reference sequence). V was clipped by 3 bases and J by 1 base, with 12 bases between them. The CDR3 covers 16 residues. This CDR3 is CASSIGSAGNTGELFF. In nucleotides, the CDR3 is TGTGCCAGTAGTATCGGATCGGCGGGGAACACCGGGGAGCTGTTTTTT. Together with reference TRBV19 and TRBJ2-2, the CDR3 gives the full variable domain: DGGITQSPKYLFRKEGQNVTLSCEQNLNHDAMYWYRQDPGQGLRLIYYSQIVNDFQKGDIAEGYSVSREKKESFPLTVTSAQKNPTAFYLCASSIGSAGNTGELFFGEGSRLTVL.

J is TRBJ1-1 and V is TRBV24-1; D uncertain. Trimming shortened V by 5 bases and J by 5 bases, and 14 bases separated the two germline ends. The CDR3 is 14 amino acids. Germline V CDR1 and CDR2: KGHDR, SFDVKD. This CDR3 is CATSGSRGGTEAFF. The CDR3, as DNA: TGTGCCACCAGTGGTAGTAGAGGAGGGACTGAAGCTTTCTTT.

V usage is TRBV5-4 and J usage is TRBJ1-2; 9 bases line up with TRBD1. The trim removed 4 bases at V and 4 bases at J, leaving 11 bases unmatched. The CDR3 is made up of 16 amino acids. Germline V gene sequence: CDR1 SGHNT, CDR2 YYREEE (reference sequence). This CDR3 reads CASSRTGQGNGYGYTF. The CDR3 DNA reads TGTGCCAGCAGCCGGACCGGACAGGGGAACGGCTATGGCTACACCTTC.

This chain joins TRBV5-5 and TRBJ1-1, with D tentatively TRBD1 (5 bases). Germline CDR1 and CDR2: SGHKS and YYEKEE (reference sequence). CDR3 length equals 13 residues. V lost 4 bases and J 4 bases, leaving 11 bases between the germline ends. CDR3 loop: CASSPVGVTEAFF. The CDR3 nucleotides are TGTGCCAGCAGCCCAGTAGGGGTCACTGAAGCTTTCTTT.

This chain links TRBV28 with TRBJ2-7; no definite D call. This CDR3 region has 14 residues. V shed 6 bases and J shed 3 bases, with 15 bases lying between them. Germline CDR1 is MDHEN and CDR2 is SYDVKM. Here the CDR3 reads CASRTVVSLYEQYF. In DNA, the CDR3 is TGTGCCAGCAGAACCGTAGTGTCTCTCTACGAGCAGTACTTC.

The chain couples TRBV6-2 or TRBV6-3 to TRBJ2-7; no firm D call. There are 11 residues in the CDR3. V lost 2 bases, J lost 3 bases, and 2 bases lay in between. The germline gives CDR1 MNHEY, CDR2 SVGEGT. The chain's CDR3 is CASSYLYEQYV. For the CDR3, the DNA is TGTGCCAGCAGTTACCTCTACGAGCAGTACGTC.

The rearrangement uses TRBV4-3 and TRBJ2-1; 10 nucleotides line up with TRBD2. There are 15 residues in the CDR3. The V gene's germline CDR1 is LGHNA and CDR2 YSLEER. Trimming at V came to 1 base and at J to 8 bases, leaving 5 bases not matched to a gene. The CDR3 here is CASSQGRSGRYEQFF. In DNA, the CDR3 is TGCGCCAGCAGCCAAGGGCGTAGCGGGAGGTATGAGCAGTTCTTC.

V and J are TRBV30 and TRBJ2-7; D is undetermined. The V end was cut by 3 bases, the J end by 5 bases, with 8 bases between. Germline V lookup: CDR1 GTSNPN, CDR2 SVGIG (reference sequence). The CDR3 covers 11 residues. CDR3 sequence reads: CAWSRSDEQYF. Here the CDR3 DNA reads TGTGCCTGGAGCCGTTCAGACGAGCAGTACTTC.

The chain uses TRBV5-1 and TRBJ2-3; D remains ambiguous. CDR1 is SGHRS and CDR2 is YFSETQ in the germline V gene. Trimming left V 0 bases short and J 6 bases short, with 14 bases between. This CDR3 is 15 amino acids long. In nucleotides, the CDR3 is TGCGCCAGCAGCTTGGCGCAGGCGCCGCTCGATACGCAGTATTTT. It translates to CASSLAQAPLDTQYF. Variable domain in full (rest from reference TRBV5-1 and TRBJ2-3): KAGVTQTPRYLIKTRGQQVTLSCSPISGHRSVSWYQQTPGQGLQFLFEYFSETQRNKGNFPGRFSGRQFSNSRSEMNVSTLELGDSALYLCASSLAQAPLDTQYFGPGTRLTVL.

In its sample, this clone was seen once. CDR3 sequence reads: CASSPRTDYGYTF. The CDR3 coding sequence is TGTGCCAGCAGCCCCCGGACAGACTATGGCTACACCTTC. This sequence joins TRBV14 and TRBJ1-2, with D possibly matching TRBD1 (6 bases). The germline gives CDR1 SGHDN, CDR2 FVKESK. The CDR3 has 13 amino acids. V lost 4 bases and J 3 bases, leaving 9 bases between the germline ends.

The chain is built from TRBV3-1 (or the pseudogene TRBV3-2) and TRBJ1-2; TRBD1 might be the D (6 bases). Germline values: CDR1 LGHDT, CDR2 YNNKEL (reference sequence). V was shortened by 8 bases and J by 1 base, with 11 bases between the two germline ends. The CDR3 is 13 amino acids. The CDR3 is CASAGDGNYGYTF. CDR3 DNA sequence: TGTGCCAGCGCAGGGGACGGTAACTATGGCTACACCTTC.

For the CDR3, the DNA is TGTGCCAGCAGTTTGGGACAGGGGGCCTACGAGACCCAGTACTTC. This encodes CASSLGQGAYETQYF. The genes are TRBV27 and TRBJ2-5, with 12 bases identical to TRBD1. Germline V CDR1 and CDR2: MNHEY, SMNVEV (reference sequence). The V and J ends lost 3 bases and 5 bases, in that order; junction bases with no gene match: 4. The CDR3 has 15 residues.

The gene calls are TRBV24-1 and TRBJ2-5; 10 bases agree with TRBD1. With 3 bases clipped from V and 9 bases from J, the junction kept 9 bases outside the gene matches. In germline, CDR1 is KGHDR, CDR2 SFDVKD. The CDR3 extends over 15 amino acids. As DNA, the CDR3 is TGTGCCACCAGTGATGGGACAGGGGCTCCGGGGGCCCAGTACTTC. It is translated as CATSDGTGAPGAQYF.

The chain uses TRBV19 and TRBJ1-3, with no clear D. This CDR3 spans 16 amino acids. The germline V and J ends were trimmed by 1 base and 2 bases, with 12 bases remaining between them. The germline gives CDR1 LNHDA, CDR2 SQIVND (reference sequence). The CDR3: CASSIGTGITGNTIYF. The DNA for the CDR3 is TGTGCCAGTAGTATAGGAACCGGGATCACTGGAAACACCATATATTTT. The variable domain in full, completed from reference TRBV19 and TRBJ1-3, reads DGGITQSPKYLFRKEGQNVTLSCEQNLNHDAMYWYRQDPGQGLRLIYYSQIVNDFQKGDIAEGYSVSREKKESFPLTVTSAQKNPTAFYLCASSIGTGITGNTIYFGEGSWLTVV.

The CDR3 is CASSYSGTSGYNEQFF. In DNA, the CDR3 is TGTGCCAGCAGTTACTCGGGGACTAGCGGTTACAATGAGCAGTTCTTC. J is TRBJ2-1 and V is TRBV6-5, with TRBD2 identical over 11 bases. After removal of 0 bases from V and 4 bases from J, the junction contained 2 bases not matched to a gene. The CDR3 contains 16 residues. Germline CDR1 reads MNHEY; CDR2 reads SVGAGI.

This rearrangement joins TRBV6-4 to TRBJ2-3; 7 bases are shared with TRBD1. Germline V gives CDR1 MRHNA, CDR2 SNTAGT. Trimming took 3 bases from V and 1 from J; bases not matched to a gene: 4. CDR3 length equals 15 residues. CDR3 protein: CASSETGAGTDTQYF. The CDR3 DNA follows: TGTGCCAGCAGTGAAACAGGGGCGGGCACAGATACGCAGTATTTT.

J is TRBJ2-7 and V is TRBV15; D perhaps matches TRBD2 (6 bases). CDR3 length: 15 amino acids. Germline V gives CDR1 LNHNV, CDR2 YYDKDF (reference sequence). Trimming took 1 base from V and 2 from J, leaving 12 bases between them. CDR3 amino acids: CATSRAASDTYEQYV. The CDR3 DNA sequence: TGTGCCACCAGCAGAGCGGCTAGCGACACCTACGAGCAGTACGTC.

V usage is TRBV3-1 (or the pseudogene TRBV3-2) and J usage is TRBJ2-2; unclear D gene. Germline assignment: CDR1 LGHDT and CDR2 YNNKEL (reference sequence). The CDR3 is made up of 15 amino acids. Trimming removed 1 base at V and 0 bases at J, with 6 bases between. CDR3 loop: CASSQATPNTGELFF. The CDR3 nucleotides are TGTGCCAGCAGCCAAGCGACACCGAACACCGGGGAGCTGTTTTTT.

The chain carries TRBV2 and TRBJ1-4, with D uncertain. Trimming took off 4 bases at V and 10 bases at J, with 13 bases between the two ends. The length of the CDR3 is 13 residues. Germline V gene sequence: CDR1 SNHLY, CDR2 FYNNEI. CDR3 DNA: TGTGCCAGCAGTGCCTCATGGGAGGGAAAACTGTTTTTT. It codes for CASSASWEGKLFF.

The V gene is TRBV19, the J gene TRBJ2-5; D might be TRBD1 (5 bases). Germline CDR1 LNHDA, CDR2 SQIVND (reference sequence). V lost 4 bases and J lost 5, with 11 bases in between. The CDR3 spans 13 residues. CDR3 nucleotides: TGTGCCAGTAGTACCAGGGCCAGGGAGACCCAGTACTTC. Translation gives CASSTRARETQYF.

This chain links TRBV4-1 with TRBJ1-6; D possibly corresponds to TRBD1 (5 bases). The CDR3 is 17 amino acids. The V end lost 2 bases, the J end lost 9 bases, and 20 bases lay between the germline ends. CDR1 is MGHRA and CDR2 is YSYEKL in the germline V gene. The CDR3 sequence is CASSQRPGRGRSSPLHF. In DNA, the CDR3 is TGCGCCAGCAGCCAACGGCCAGGGAGAGGGAGGAGTTCACCCCTCCACTTT.